The clone carrying this T cell receptor (beta chain) appeared a few times. Clones were sequenced by immunoSEQ multiplex PCR, and TCRdb holds only the in-frame ones, with some missing. The sample consists of about 200,000 clones, approximately 90% of them appearing once. The sample comes from a study of blood T cell repertoires in COVID-19. Background on the study: The cDNA or gDNA used as material had been derived from T cells, B-cell-depleted T cells, or PBMCs.

The germline V gene has CDR1 MNHNY and CDR2 SVGAGI (reference sequence). The CDR3 contains 16 residues. With V trimmed by 5 bases and J by 5 bases, 6 bases remained unmatched. This receptor was identified in a man in his forties with active or convalescent COVID-19. Input material: peripheral blood. The chain employs TRBV6-6 and TRBJ2-1, with 13 bases aligning to TRBD2. The CDR3 is CASSKTSGGLHNEQFF. In nucleotides, the CDR3 is TGTGCCAGCAGTAAGACTAGCGGGGGGCTCCACAATGAGCAGTTCTTC.